The 24 T cell receptor beta chains given below trace back to one sample, sequenced in a study of control samples from healthy donors and cancer patients. Sequenced by immunoSEQ multiplex PCR; TCRdb stores in-frame clones only, minus some. The table has 190,000 or so clones, approximately 95% seen once. Sequencing was performed on blood. The receptors originated from a man aged 18 to 30 in good health.

The rearrangement joins TRBV4-1 to TRBJ1-6; no definite D call. Per germline, CDR1 MGHRA and CDR2 YSYEKL. The germline V and J ends were trimmed by 0 bases and 8 bases, with 17 bases remaining between them. This CDR3 spans 17 amino acids. Written as DNA, the CDR3 is TGCGCCAGCAGCCAAGATGAAGGGCGGCTTACTTATTCACCCCTCCACTTT. Its translation: CASSQDEGRLTYSPLHF.

This chain's CDR3 is CATSRDRLQETQYF. CDR3 in DNA: TGTGCCACCAGCCGGGACAGACTTCAAGAGACCCAGTACTTC. The chain recombines TRBV24-1 with TRBJ2-5; 7 nucleotides align to TRBD1. Trimming cost V 7 bases and J 2 bases; bases outside gene matches: 6. In germline, CDR1 is KGHDR, CDR2 SFDVKD. The length of the CDR3 is 14 residues.

The chain joins TRBV5-6 to TRBJ2-1; 8 bases line up with TRBD2. Germline lookup yields CDR1 SGHDT and CDR2 YYEEEE. The CDR3 runs to 15 residues. V shed 4 bases, J shed 3 bases, and the junction held 6 bases outside the gene matches. The CDR3 sequence: CASSIPGGFYNEQFF. CDR3 nucleotide sequence: TGTGCCAGCAGCATCCCGGGGGGGTTCTACAATGAGCAGTTCTTC.

The chain links TRBV5-4 to TRBJ2-1, with D possibly TRBD1 on 6 matching bases. Trimming took 0 bases from V and 4 from J, leaving 11 bases between them. Germline V gives CDR1 SGHNT, CDR2 YYREEE (reference sequence). The CDR3 is 15 amino acids. The CDR3 reads CASSLGGQTYNEQFF. The CDR3, as DNA: TGTGCCAGCAGCTTGGGCGGACAGACTTACAATGAGCAGTTCTTC.

This clone was recorded only once. The genes are TRBV6-2 or TRBV6-3 and TRBJ2-7; D remains ambiguous. The V end was cut by 0 bases, the J end by 3 bases, with 9 bases between. The CDR3 has 14 amino acids. CDR1 is MNHEY and CDR2 is SVGEGT in the germline V gene. The DNA of the CDR3 is TGTGCCAGCAGTTACTCGCTGGGGAACTACGAGCAGTACTTC. It codes for CASSYSLGNYEQYF.

V is TRBV3-1 (or the pseudogene TRBV3-2) and J is TRBJ1-5; a possible D gene is TRBD1 (5 bases). Trimming removed 2 bases at V and 3 bases at J, with 8 bases between. Germline loops: CDR1 LGHDT, CDR2 YNNKEL (reference sequence). This CDR3 is 14 amino acids long. Here the CDR3 DNA reads TGTGCCAGCAGCCAATGGGGGAACAATCAGCCCCAGCATTTT. It codes for CASSQWGNNQPQHF.

The chain combines TRBV2 with TRBJ1-1, with D perhaps TRBD1 (6 bases). The V gene's germline CDR1 is SNHLY and CDR2 FYNNEI. This CDR3 is 13 amino acids long. Trimming removed 10 bases from V and 1 base from J, with 13 bases in between. In nucleotides, the CDR3 is TGTGCCACCCTGGAACAGGGGAACACTGAAGCTTTCTTT. Protein product: CATLEQGNTEAFF. Full variable domain (rest looked up from reference TRBV2 and TRBJ1-1): EPEVTQTPSHQVTQMGQEVILRCVPISNHLYFYWYRQILGQKVEFLVSFYNNEISEKSEIFDDQFSVERPDGSNFTLKIRSTKLEDSAMYFCATLEQGNTEAFFGQGTRLTVV.

The chain employs TRBV20-1 and TRBJ1-2; no reliable D call. Germline V gene data show CDR1 as DFQATT and CDR2 as SNEGSKA (reference sequence). This CDR3 contains 11 residues. V lost 6 bases, J lost 7 bases, and 12 bases lay in between. The CDR3, as DNA: TGCAGTGCCGCCGTTCGGGGTGGCTACACCTTC. This sequence encodes CSAAVRGGYTF.

The chain carries TRBV15 and TRBJ2-2; 9 positions agree with TRBD1. Germline loops: CDR1 LNHNV, CDR2 YYDKDF (reference sequence). The CDR3 runs 14 residues. The V gene end was trimmed by 8 bases and the J gene end by 6 bases; junction bases not matched to a gene: 7. CDR3 nucleotide sequence: TGTGCCACCGGGGACAGGGCTTCTTCCGGGGAGCTGTTTTTT. Amino acids: CATGDRASSGELFF.

Comment on this clone: Other nucleotide sequences in the sample specify the same CDR3. The CDR3 loop reads CASSSWTSVFNEQFF. CDR3 DNA sequence: TGTGCCAGCAGTTCCTGGACTAGCGTGTTCAACGAGCAGTTCTTC. The V gene is TRBV6-5, the J gene TRBJ2-1, with 9 bases aligning to TRBD2. The CDR3 spans 15 residues. In germline, CDR1 is MNHEY, CDR2 SVGAGI. Trimming cost V 4 bases and J 10 bases; bases outside gene matches: 11.

The chain links TRBV24-1 to TRBJ2-3, with 8 bases fitting TRBD1. The germline gives CDR1 KGHDR, CDR2 SFDVKD. Unmatched junction bases numbered 8, after V lost 3 bases and J lost 4 bases. The CDR3 spans 16 residues. DNA for the CDR3: TGTGCCACCAGTGATCCGGGCAGGGGGCGATCAGATACGCAGTATTTT. Translated, it gives CATSDPGRGRSDTQYF.

This clone has a single count. The rearrangement joins TRBV4-1 to TRBJ1-1; the D gene is possibly TRBD1 (6 bases). CDR3 size: 15 residues. CDR1 and CDR2 from the germline V gene are MGHRA and YSYEKL. V was shortened by 4 bases and J by 7 bases, with 19 bases between the two germline ends. The CDR3 bases are TGCGCCAGCAGCCCCACGGCACAGGGATTCGGTGAAGCTTTCTTT. The encoded protein is CASSPTAQGFGEAFF.

This clone showed up just once. This chain connects TRBV19 to TRBJ2-5, with 10 bases matching TRBD1. This CDR3 contains 13 residues. V lost 10 bases to trimming and J lost 1 base; unmatched junction nucleotides: 3. Per germline, CDR1 LNHDA and CDR2 SQIVND (reference sequence). CDR3 loop: CATRTGGQETQYF. DNA for the CDR3: TGTGCCACCCGGACAGGGGGCCAAGAGACCCAGTACTTC.

This clone was seen only once. The CDR3 is CATSDETGGQYNEQFF. The CDR3 bases are TGTGCCACCAGTGATGAGACAGGGGGCCAATACAATGAGCAGTTCTTC. The V gene is TRBV24-1, the J gene TRBJ2-1, with TRBD1 matching 10 bases. Losses at the gene ends were 3 bases for V and 4 bases for J; bases not matched to a gene: 5. This CDR3 comprises 16 residues. Germline CDR1 is KGHDR and CDR2 is SFDVKD.

The chain uses TRBV6-1 and TRBJ1-6, with D possibly being TRBD1 (6 bases). Deletions cut 2 bases from V and 6 bases from J, with 26 bases between. Per germline, CDR1 MNHNS and CDR2 SASEGT. This CDR3 has 20 residues. The CDR3 is CASSERGGIDRSMINSPLHF. Written as DNA, the CDR3 is TGTGCCAGCAGTGAAAGGGGGGGTATCGACAGGTCTATGATTAATTCACCCCTCCACTTT.

This clone was seen only once. The CDR3 bases are TGTGCCACCAGCAGAGATAGAGGGGGCACAGATACGCAGTATTTT. It is translated as CATSRDRGGTDTQYF. This sequence joins TRBV15 and TRBJ2-3, with D perhaps assigned TRBD1 or TRBD2 (5 bases each). The germline V gene has CDR1 LNHNV and CDR2 YYDKDF (reference sequence). V lost 0 bases, J lost 1 base, and 8 bases lay in between. This CDR3 region has 15 residues.

The gene calls are TRBV11-2 and TRBJ2-3; D could derive from TRBD1 or TRBD2 (5 bases each). Germline V gene lookup returns CDR1 SGHAT and CDR2 FQNNGV. The CDR3 is 16 amino acids. The V end lost 5 bases, the J end lost 4 bases, and 19 bases lay between the germline ends. CDR3 protein: CASSLGTTSQADTQYF. The CDR3 nucleotides are TGTGCCAGCAGCCTTGGGACCACTAGTCAGGCAGATACGCAGTATTTT.

This chain joins TRBV7-8 and TRBJ1-1, with 10 bases that match TRBD1. V lost 5 bases and J lost 5; bases outside the gene matches: 8. Germline V gene sequence: CDR1 SGHVS, CDR2 FQNEAQ. The CDR3 sequence is 15 residues long. CDR3 protein: CASSVRDRGLTEAFF. CDR3 coding DNA: TGTGCCAGCAGCGTCCGGGACAGGGGATTAACTGAAGCTTTCTTT.

V and J are TRBV19 and TRBJ1-5, with D perhaps matching TRBD1 (6 bases). The CDR3 has 16 amino acids. Trimming shortened V by 5 bases and J by 6 bases, and 20 bases separated the two germline ends. Germline loops: CDR1 LNHDA, CDR2 SQIVND (reference sequence). The CDR3 spells CASSPPSGAWGQPQHF. CDR3 DNA sequence: TGTGCCAGTAGTCCTCCCTCGGGGGCTTGGGGTCAGCCCCAGCATTTT. Full variable domain (outside the CDR3, taken from reference TRBV19 and TRBJ1-5): DGGITQSPKYLFRKEGQNVTLSCEQNLNHDAMYWYRQDPGQGLRLIYYSQIVNDFQKGDIAEGYSVSREKKESFPLTVTSAQKNPTAFYLCASSPPSGAWGQPQHFGDGTRLSIL.

The chain uses TRBV24-1 and TRBJ2-5; TRBD2 agrees at 10 bases. This CDR3 comprises 16 residues. Germline values: CDR1 KGHDR, CDR2 SFDVKD. The trim removed 9 bases at V and 5 bases at J, leaving 14 bases unmatched. CDR3 in amino acids: CATGGSGGAGQETQYF. As DNA, the CDR3 is TGTGCCACCGGGGGCAGCGGGGGGGCCGGGCAGGAGACCCAGTACTTC.

This CDR3 reads CASSLGTLRSYEQYF. For the CDR3, the DNA is TGTGCCAGCTCACTAGGGACCTTGAGGTCCTACGAGCAGTACTTC. The rearrangement uses TRBV18 and TRBJ2-7; the D call may be TRBD1 or TRBD2 (5 bases each). The germline V gene encodes CDR1 KGHSH and CDR2 LQKENI. This CDR3 has 15 amino acids. Trimming removed 4 bases from V and 1 base from J, with 14 bases in between. Looking up the rest from reference TRBV18 and TRBJ2-7 gives the full variable domain: NAGVMQNPRHLVRRRGQEARLRCSPMKGHSHVYWYRQLPEEGLKFMVYLQKENIIDESGMPKERFSAEFPKEGPSILRIQQVVRGDSAAYFCASSLGTLRSYEQYFGPGTRLTVT.

The V gene is TRBV5-4, the J gene TRBJ2-3, with D tentatively TRBD2 (5 bases). The V gene lost 2 bases and the J gene lost 1 base, with 20 bases spanning the gap. Germline V gene lookup returns CDR1 SGHNT and CDR2 YYREEE (reference sequence). The CDR3 contains 18 residues. CDR3 in DNA: TGTGCCAGCAGCTTTGGGCTAGCAGGAACGACTCGCACAGATACGCAGTATTTT. Translation gives CASSFGLAGTTRTDTQYF.

V usage is TRBV6-5 and J usage is TRBJ2-7; 10 bases match TRBD1. The V gene's germline CDR1 is MNHEY and CDR2 SVGAGI. Germline trimming cut 4 bases from V and 4 bases from J; bases unmatched to any gene: 10. The CDR3 is 16 residues long. CDR3 DNA: TGTGCCAGCAGTTCCTCTCGACAGGGGGCAATGTACGAGCAGTACTTC. This gives the protein CASSSSRQGAMYEQYF.

The chain couples TRBV6-5 to TRBJ1-2, with D unclear. This CDR3 is built from 13 residues. Germline loops: CDR1 MNHEY, CDR2 SVGAGI. Trimming took 6 bases from V and 1 from J, leaving 9 bases between them. The CDR3 loop is CASSRDHNYGYTF. CDR3 sequence (DNA): TGTGCCAGCAGCCGCGACCATAACTATGGCTACACCTTC.